This T cell receptor beta chain was sequenced in a study of OX40 agonist ivuxolimab in advanced cancers. V lost 1 base, J lost 4 bases, and 10 bases lay in between. CDR1 is MGHRA and CDR2 is YSYEKL in the germline V gene. The CDR3 loop spans 14 amino acids. Autoimmune disease history or systemic immunosuppression was exclusionary. Here immunoSEQ multiplex PCR was the method, and the copy in TCRdb shows in-frame clones only, minus some. The repertoire holds 20,000 to 25,000 clones, with approximately 80% as singletons. The rearrangement uses TRBV4-1 and TRBJ2-5, with D hard to call. The sample in question was CD4+ or CD8+ T cells sorted from blood, obtained in a trial of the OX40 agonist ivuxolimab. The receptor comes from an adult with an advanced solid tumor such as melanoma, head and neck, liver or kidney cancer. The chain's CDR3 is CASSQAGNGETQYF. The CDR3 region has the DNA TGCGCCAGCAGCCAAGCTGGGAATGGAGAGACCCAGTACTTC.